A single T cell receptor (beta chain) is shown here with its context. Antigen unknown. Trimming stripped 5 bases from V and 6 bases from J, with 4 bases between. Germline values: CDR1 MDHEN, CDR2 SYDVKM. The CDR3 runs 11 residues. This specimen comes from a study of cytomegalovirus exposure and HLA in healthy donors. Study-wide context: Membership in the Caucasian-associated ancestry cluster was found for around 81% of 398 genotyped donors.

The PCR used 60 Vbeta and 13 Jbeta primers. Generated by immunoSEQ multiplex PCR, the TCRdb table keeps only in-frame clones and is missing some. The sample has about 130,000 clones, around four fifths seen once; the top ten hold over 4.5%. Study results and limitations: In a later analysis, the majority of CMV-associated beta chains seemingly showed HLA restriction. A later analysis by the authors found several of the most significant clusters apparently linked to common viral pathogens.

The V call is TRBV28, the J call TRBJ2-2; D gene ambiguous. The clonotype was recovered from a woman in her forties in good health and CMV-seropositive. Source material: PBMCs. Here the CDR3 reads CASSLPGELFF. CDR3 coding DNA: TGTGCCAGCAGTCTCCCCGGGGAGCTGTTTTTT.